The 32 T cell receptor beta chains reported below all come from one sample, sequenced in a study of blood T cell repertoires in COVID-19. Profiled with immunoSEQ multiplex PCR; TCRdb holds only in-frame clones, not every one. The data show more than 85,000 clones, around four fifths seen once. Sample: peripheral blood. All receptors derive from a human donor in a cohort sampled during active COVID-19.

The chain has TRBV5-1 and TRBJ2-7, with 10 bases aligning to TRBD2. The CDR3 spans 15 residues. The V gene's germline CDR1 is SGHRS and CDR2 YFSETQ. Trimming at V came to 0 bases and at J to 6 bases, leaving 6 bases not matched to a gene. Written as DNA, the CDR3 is TGCGCCAGCAGCTTGGGAAGCGGGGGGGCCCCCGAGCAGTACTTC. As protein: CASSLGSGGAPEQYF.

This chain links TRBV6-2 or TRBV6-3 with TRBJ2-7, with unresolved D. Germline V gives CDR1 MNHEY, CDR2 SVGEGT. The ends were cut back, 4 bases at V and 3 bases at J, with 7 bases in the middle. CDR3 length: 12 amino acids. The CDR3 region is CASSFTVYEQYF. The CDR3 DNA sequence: TGTGCCAGCAGTTTTACGGTCTACGAGCAGTACTTC.

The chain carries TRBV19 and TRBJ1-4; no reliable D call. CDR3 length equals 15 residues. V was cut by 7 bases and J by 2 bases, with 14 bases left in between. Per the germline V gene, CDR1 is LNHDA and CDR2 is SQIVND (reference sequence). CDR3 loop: CASTGRGSTNEKLFF. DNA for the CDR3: TGTGCCAGTACCGGAAGAGGGAGCACTAATGAAAAACTGTTTTTT.

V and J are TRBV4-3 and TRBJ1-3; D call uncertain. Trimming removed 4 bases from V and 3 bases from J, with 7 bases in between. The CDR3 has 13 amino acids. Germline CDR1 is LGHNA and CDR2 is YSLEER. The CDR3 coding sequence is TGCGCCAGCAGCCTAAACAATGGAAACACCATATATTTT. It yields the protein CASSLNNGNTIYF.

CDR3 residues: CASSQGRTGIYEQYF. The DNA of the CDR3 is TGTGCCAGCAGCCAAGGTCGGACGGGGATTTACGAGCAGTACTTC. The chain employs TRBV14 and TRBJ2-7; a weak D match, TRBD2 (5 bases). Trimming stripped 1 base from V and 4 bases from J, with 14 bases between. The CDR3 extends over 15 amino acids. Germline CDR1 and CDR2: SGHDN and FVKESK.

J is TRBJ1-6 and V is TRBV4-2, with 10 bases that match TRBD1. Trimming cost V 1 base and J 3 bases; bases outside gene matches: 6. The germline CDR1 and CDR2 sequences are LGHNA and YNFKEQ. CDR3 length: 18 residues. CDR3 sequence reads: CASSQGGQGLYYNSPLHF. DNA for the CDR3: TGTGCCAGCAGCCAAGGGGGACAGGGGCTATACTATAATTCACCCCTCCACTTT.

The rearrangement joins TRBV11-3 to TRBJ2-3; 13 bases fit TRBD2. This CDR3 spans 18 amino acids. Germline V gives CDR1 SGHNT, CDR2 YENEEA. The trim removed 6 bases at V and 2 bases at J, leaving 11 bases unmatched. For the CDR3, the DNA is TGTGCCAGCAGACTAGCGGGGGGGACCTCACTATCCACAGATACGCAGTATTTT. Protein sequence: CASRLAGGTSLSTDTQYF.

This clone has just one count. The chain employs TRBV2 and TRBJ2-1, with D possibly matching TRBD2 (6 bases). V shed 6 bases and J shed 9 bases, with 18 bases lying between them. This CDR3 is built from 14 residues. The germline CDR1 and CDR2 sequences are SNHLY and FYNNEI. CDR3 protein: CASSGLEGEAEQFF. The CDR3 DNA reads TGTGCCAGCAGCGGACTGGAGGGAGAGGCTGAGCAGTTCTTC. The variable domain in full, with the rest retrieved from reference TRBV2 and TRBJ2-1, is EPEVTQTPSHQVTQMGQEVILRCVPISNHLYFYWYRQILGQKVEFLVSFYNNEISEKSEIFDDQFSVERPDGSNFTLKIRSTKLEDSAMYFCASSGLEGEAEQFFGPGTRLTVL.

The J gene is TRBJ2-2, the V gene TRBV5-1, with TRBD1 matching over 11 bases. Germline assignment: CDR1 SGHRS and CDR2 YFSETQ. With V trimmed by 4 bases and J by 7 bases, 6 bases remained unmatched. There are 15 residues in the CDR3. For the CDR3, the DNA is TGCGCCAGCAGCCCCGGGACAGGGGGTATCGGGGAGCTGTTTTTT. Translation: CASSPGTGGIGELFF.

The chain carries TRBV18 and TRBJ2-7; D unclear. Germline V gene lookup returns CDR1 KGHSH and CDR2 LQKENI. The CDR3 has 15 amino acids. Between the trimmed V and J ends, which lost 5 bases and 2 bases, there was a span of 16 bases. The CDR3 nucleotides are TGTGCCAGCTCATCTCATCGACTGTTGGCCTACGAGCAGTACTTC. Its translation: CASSSHRLLAYEQYF.

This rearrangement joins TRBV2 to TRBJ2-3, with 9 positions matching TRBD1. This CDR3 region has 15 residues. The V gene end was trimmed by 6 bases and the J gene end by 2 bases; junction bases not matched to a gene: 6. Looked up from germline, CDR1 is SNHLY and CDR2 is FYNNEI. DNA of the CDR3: TGTGCCAGCAGGTCGGACAGGGGAAACACAGATACGCAGTATTTT. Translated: CASRSDRGNTDTQYF.

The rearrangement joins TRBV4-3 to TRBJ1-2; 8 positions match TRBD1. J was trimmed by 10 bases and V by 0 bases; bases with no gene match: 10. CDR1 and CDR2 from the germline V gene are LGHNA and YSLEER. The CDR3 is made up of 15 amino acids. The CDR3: CASSQDLSQGAHYTF. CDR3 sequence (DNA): TGCGCCAGCAGCCAAGATCTTTCCCAGGGGGCCCACTACACCTTC.

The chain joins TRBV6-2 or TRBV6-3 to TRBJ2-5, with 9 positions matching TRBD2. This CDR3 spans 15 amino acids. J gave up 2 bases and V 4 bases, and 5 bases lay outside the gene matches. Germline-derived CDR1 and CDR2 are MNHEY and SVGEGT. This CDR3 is CASSFLGLAQETQYF. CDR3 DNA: TGTGCCAGCAGTTTTCTGGGACTAGCACAAGAGACCCAGTACTTC.

CDR3 in DNA: TGTGCCAGCTCACCACGGGACAGGGGGGAAAACACCTTC. Amino acids: CASSPRDRGENTF. The V and J genes are TRBV18 and TRBJ1-2, with TRBD1 identical over 11 bases. Germline values: CDR1 KGHSH, CDR2 LQKENI. J gave up 12 bases and V 1 base, and 4 bases lay outside the gene matches. There are 13 residues in the CDR3.

Here the CDR3 reads CASSSSGTIYGYTF. CDR3 nucleotides: TGTGCCAGTAGTTCGTCCGGGACAATCTATGGCTACACCTTC. The rearrangement links TRBV19 to TRBJ1-2, with D possibly being TRBD1 (6 bases). Germline V CDR1 and CDR2: LNHDA, SQIVND (reference sequence). This CDR3 is built from 14 residues. V was pared by 5 bases and J by 4 bases, with 14 bases between.

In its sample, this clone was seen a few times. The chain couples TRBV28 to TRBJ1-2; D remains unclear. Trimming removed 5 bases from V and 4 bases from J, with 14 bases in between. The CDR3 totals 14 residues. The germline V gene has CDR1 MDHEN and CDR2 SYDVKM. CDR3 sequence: CASSPRLGRYGYTF. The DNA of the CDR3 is TGTGCCAGCAGTCCCCGCTTGGGCCGCTATGGCTACACCTTC.

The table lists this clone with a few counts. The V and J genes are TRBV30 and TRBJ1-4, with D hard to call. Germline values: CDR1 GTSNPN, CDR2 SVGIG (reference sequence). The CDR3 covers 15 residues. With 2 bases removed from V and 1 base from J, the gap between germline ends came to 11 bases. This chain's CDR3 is CAWSSLRRTNEKLFF. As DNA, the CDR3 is TGTGCCTGGAGTTCTCTGCGGAGAACTAATGAAAAACTGTTTTTT.

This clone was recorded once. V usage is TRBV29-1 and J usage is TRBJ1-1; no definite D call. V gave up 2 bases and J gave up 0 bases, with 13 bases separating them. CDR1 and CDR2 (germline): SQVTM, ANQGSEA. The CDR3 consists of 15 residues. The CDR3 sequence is CSVEPAGSMNTEAFF. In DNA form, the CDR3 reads TGCAGCGTTGAACCCGCGGGGAGTATGAACACTGAAGCTTTCTTT.

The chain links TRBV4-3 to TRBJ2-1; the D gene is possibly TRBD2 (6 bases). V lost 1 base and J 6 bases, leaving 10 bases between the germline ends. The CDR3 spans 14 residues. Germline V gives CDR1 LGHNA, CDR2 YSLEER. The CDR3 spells CASSQAVTSNEQFF. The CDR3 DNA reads TGCGCCAGCAGCCAAGCTGTGACTAGCAATGAGCAGTTCTTC.

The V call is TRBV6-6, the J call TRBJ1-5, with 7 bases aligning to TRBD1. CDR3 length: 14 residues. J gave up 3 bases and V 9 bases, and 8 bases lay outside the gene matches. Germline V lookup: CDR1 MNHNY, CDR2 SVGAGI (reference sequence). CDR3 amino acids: CASAGQQSNQPQHF. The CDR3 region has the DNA TGTGCCAGTGCGGGACAGCAATCCAATCAGCCCCAGCATTTT.

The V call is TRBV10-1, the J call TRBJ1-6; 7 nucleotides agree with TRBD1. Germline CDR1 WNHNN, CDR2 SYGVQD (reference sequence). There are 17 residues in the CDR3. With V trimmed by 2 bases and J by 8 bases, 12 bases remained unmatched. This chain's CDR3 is CASSETSGQPSDSPLHF. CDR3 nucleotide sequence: TGCGCCAGCAGTGAGACCTCGGGACAGCCCTCGGATTCACCCCTCCACTTT.

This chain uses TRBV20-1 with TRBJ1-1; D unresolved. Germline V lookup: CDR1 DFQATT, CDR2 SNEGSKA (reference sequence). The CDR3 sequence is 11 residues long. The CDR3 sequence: CRGSTNTEAFF. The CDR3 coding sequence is TGCAGGGGGAGCACTAACACTGAAGCTTTCTTT.

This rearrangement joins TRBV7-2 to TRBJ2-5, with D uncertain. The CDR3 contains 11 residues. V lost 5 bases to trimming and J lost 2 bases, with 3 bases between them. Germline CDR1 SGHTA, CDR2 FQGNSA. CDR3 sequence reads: CASSHQETQYF. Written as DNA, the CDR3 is TGTGCCAGCAGCCATCAAGAGACCCAGTACTTC.

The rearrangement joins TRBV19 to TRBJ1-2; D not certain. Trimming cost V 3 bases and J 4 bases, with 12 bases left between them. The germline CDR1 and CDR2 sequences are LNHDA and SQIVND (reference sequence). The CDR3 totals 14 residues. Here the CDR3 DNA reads TGTGCCAGTAGTATCCGGGGAGAAGGCTATGGCTACACCTTC. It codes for CASSIRGEGYGYTF.

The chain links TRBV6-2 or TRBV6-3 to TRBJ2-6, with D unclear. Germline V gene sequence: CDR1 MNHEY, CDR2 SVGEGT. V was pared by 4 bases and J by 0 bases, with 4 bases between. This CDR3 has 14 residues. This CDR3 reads CASSLISGANVLTF. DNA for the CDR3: TGTGCCAGCAGTTTAATCTCTGGGGCCAACGTCCTGACTTTC.

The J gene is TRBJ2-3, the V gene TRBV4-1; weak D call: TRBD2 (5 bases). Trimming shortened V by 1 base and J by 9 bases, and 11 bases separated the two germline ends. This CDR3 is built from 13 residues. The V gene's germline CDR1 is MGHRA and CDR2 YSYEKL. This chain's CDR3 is CASSQASPGTQYF. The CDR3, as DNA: TGCGCCAGCAGCCAAGCTTCTCCGGGGACGCAGTATTTT.

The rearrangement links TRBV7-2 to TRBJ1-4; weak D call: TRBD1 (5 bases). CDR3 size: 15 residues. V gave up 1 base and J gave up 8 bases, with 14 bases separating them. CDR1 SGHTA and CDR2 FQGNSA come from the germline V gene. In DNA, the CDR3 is TGTGCCAGCAGCTTAGTCAGCATCTCAGGGGAAAAACTGTTTTTT. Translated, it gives CASSLVSISGEKLFF. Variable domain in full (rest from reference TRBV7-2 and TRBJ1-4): GAGVSQSPSNKVTEKGKDVELRCDPISGHTALYWYRQSLGQGLEFLIYFQGNSAPDKSGLPSDRFSAERTGGSVSTLTIQRTQQEDSAVYLCASSLVSISGEKLFFGSGTQLSVL.

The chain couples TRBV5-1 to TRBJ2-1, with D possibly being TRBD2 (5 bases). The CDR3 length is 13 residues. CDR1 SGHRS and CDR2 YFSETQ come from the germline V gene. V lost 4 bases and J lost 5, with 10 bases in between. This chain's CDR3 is CASSPGVDNEQFF. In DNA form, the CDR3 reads TGCGCCAGCAGCCCCGGGGTCGACAATGAGCAGTTCTTC.

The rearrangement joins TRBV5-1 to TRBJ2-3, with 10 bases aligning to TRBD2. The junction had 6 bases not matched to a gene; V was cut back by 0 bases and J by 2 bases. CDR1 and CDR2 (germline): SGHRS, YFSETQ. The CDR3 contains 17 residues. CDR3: CASSLGVSGGTTDTQYF. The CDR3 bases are TGCGCCAGCAGCTTGGGTGTTAGCGGGGGGACCACAGATACGCAGTATTTT.

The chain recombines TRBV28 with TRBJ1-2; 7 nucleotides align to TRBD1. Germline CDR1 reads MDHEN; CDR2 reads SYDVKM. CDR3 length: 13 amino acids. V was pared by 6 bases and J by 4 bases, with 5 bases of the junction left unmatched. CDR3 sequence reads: CASRLTGLYGYTF. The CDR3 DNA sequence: TGTGCCAGCAGACTGACAGGGCTCTATGGCTACACCTTC.

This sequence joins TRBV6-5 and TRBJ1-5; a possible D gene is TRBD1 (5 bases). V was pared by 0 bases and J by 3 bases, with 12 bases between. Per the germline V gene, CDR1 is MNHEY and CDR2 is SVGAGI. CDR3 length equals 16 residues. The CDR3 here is CASSYSRVGNNQPQHF. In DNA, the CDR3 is TGTGCCAGCAGTTACTCCAGGGTAGGAAACAATCAGCCCCAGCATTTT.

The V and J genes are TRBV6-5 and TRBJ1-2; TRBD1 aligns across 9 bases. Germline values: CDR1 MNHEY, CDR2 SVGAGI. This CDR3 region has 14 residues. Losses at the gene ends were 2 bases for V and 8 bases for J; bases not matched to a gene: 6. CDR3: CASSYRTGAQGYTF. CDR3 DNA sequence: TGTGCCAGCAGTTACAGGACAGGGGCGCAGGGCTACACCTTC.